The clone carrying this T cell receptor (beta chain) was counted once. This sample was taken from a study of blood T cell repertoires in COVID-19. The CDR3 is 13 residues long. Trimming took 5 bases from V and 3 from J, leaving 11 bases between them. Per the germline V gene, CDR1 is SGHVS and CDR2 is FNYEAQ. The assay was immunoSEQ multiplex PCR, and TCRdb's table has in-frame clones only and misses some. The sample has a few hundred thousand clones; nearly 90% are singletons. The chain has TRBV7-6 and TRBJ2-7; D is unclear. Sequenced input: PBMCs or T cells enriched from blood (not recorded which). This TCR was sampled from a woman between 50 and 59 years old who had been exposed to COVID-19. The CDR3 coding sequence is TGTGCCAGCAGCCCCCACACCTTCTACGAGCAGTACTTC. It encodes CASSPHTFYEQYF.